These 10 T cell receptor beta chains share one sample of origin, sequenced in a study of T cell responses to AZD1222 COVID-19 vaccine. Clones were read by immunoSEQ multiplex PCR, and TCRdb kept only the in-frame ones, dropping some. The sample has 100,000 to 150,000 clones, approximately 90% seen once; the top ten hold approximately 7.9%. The input for sequencing was peripheral blood, taken on day 0 of AZD1222 vaccination. The receptors derive from an adult in good health.

V usage is TRBV6-5 and J usage is TRBJ2-5; the D gene is possibly TRBD1 (6 bases). V was shortened by 2 bases and J by 4 bases, with 14 bases between the two germline ends. Germline values: CDR1 MNHEY, CDR2 SVGAGI. The CDR3 is made up of 15 amino acids. The DNA for the CDR3 is TGTGCCAGCAGTTACGGGGGCAGCCTCGGAGAGACCCAGTACTTC. It specifies CASSYGGSLGETQYF.

This clone was counted between two and nine times. The J gene is TRBJ2-7, the V gene TRBV25-1; perhaps TRBD1 as D (6 bases). The germline V and J ends were trimmed by 4 bases and 0 bases, with 10 bases remaining between them. CDR1 is MGHDK, CDR2 SYGVNS, per germline. The CDR3 consists of 14 residues. CDR3 in DNA: TGTGCCAGCAGTGGATCGACAGGCTCCTACGAGCAGTACTTC. Translating it yields CASSGSTGSYEQYF.

This chain connects TRBV27 to TRBJ1-6, with D hard to call. Germline CDR1 reads MNHEY; CDR2 reads SMNVEV (reference sequence). There are 12 residues in the CDR3. Trimming removed 4 bases from V and 7 bases from J, with 5 bases in between. This CDR3 reads CASSYGNSPLHF. The CDR3 DNA follows: TGTGCCAGCAGTTACGGAAATTCACCCCTCCACTTT.

The chain uses TRBV7-3 and TRBJ2-5; 8 nucleotides match TRBD2. The CDR3 length is 16 residues. Germline trimming cut 1 base from V and 3 bases from J; bases unmatched to any gene: 7. The germline CDR1 and CDR2 sequences are SGHTA and FQGTGA. The CDR3 protein is CASSLIASGQKETQYF. For the CDR3, the DNA is TGTGCCAGCAGCTTAATAGCTAGCGGGCAAAAAGAGACCCAGTACTTC.

V gene TRBV18 combines with J gene TRBJ2-3; D might be TRBD2 (5 bases). The CDR3 has 15 residues. Trimming pared 2 bases from V and 4 bases from J, leaving 13 bases between. The germline CDR1 and CDR2 sequences are KGHSH and LQKENI. In DNA, the CDR3 is TGTGCCAGCTCACCAAGTTACCGGGAATCAGATACGCAGTATTTT. The encoded protein is CASSPSYRESDTQYF.

The V gene is TRBV2, the J gene TRBJ2-2; D is perhaps TRBD2 (5 bases). The germline CDR1 and CDR2 sequences are SNHLY and FYNNEI. This CDR3 has 13 residues. V dropped 1 base and J dropped 6 bases, with 6 bases sitting between them. The chain's CDR3 is CASSEVRAGELFF. The CDR3 region has the DNA TGTGCCAGCAGTGAAGTGAGGGCCGGGGAGCTGTTTTTT.

This rearrangement joins TRBV20-1 to TRBJ1-5; D remains ambiguous. V was clipped by 3 bases and J by 3 bases, with 9 bases between them. This CDR3 comprises 13 residues. Germline V gene data show CDR1 as DFQATT and CDR2 as SNEGSKA (reference sequence). The CDR3 DNA is TGCAGTGCTAGTAACGGCAACAATCAGCCCCAGCATTTT. Translating gives CSASNGNNQPQHF.

CDR3 nucleotides: TGTGCCAGCAGCGTCGGAGAGAATAACTATGGCTACACCTTC. Residues: CASSVGENNYGYTF. The chain recombines TRBV7-2 with TRBJ1-2; D ambiguous. Germline loops: CDR1 SGHTA, CDR2 FQGNSA. V lost 5 bases, J lost 1 base, and 11 bases lay in between. The CDR3 extends over 14 amino acids.

The gene calls are TRBV19 and TRBJ1-5; D might be TRBD1 (5 bases). Deletions cut 5 bases from V and 3 bases from J, with 8 bases between. The CDR3 runs to 13 residues. Germline CDR1 LNHDA, CDR2 SQIVND (reference sequence). CDR3: CASSGTINQPQHF. In DNA form, the CDR3 reads TGTGCCAGTAGTGGGACGATCAATCAGCCCCAGCATTTT. Looking up the rest from reference TRBV19 and TRBJ1-5 gives the full variable domain: DGGITQSPKYLFRKEGQNVTLSCEQNLNHDAMYWYRQDPGQGLRLIYYSQIVNDFQKGDIAEGYSVSREKKESFPLTVTSAQKNPTAFYLCASSGTINQPQHFGDGTRLSIL.

This chain connects TRBV28 to TRBJ1-5, with TRBD1 matching over 7 bases. Trimming at V came to 3 bases and at J to 3 bases, leaving 5 bases not matched to a gene. This CDR3 contains 15 residues. CDR1 and CDR2 from the germline V gene are MDHEN and SYDVKM. CDR3 in amino acids: CASSLDRRINQPQHF. The CDR3 coding sequence is TGTGCCAGCAGTTTGGACAGGAGGATCAATCAGCCCCAGCATTTT.